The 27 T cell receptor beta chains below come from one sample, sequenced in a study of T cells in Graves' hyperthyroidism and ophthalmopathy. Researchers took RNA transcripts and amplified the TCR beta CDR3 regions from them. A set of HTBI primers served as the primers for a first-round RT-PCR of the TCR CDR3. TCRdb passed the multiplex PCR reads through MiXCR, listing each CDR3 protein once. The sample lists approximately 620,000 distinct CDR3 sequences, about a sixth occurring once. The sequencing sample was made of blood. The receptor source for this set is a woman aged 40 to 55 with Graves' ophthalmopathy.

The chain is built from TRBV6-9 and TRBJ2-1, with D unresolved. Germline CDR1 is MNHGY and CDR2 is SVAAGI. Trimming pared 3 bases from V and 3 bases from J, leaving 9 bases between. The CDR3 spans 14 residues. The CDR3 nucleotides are TGTGCCAGCAGTTACGGCGAGCTCTACAATGAGCAGTTCTTC. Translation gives CASSYGELYNEQFF.

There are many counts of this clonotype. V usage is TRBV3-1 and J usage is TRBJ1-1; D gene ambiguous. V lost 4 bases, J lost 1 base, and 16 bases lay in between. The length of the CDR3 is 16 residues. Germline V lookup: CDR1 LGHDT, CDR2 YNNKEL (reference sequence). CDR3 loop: CASSPSQWVQNTEAFF. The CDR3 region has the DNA TGTGCCAGCAGCCCCTCGCAATGGGTCCAGAACACTGAAGCTTTCTTT.

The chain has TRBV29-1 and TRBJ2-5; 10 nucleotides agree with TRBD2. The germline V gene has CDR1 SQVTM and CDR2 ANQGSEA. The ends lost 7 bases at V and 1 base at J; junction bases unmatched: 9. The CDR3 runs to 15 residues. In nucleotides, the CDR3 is TGCAGCGGGACTCGGACTAGCGGACTCCAAGAGACCCAGTACTTC. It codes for CSGTRTSGLQETQYF.

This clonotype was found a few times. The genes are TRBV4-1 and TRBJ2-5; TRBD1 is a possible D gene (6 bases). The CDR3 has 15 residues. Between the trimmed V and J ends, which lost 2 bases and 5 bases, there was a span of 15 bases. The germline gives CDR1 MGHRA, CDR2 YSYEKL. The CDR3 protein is CASSQIVTGWETQYF. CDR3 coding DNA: TGCGCCAGCAGCCAAATAGTCACAGGGTGGGAGACCCAGTACTTC.

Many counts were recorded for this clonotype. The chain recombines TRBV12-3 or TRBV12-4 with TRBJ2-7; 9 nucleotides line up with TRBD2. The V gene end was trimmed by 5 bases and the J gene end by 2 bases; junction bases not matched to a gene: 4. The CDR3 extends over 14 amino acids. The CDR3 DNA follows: TGTGCCAGCAGTCGAGCGGGAGGCGCCTACGAGCAGTACTTC. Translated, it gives CASSRAGGAYEQYF.

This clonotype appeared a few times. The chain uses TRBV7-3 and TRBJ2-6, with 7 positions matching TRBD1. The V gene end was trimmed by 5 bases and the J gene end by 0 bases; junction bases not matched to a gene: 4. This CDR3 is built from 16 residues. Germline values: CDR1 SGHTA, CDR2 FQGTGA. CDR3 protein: CASSVAGGSGANVLTF. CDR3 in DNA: TGTGCCAGCAGCGTAGCAGGGGGCTCTGGGGCCAACGTCCTGACTTTC. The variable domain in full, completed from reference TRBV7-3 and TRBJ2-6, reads GAGVSQTPSNKVTEKGKYVELRCDPISGHTALYWYRQSLGQGPEFLIYFQGTGAADDSGLPNDRFFAVRPEGSVSTLKIQRTERGDSAVYLCASSVAGGSGANVLTFGAGSRLTVL.

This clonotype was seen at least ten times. The CDR3 nucleotides are TGTGCCTGGAGTTCGGCAGGGGTCGAGCAGTACTTC. Translation: CAWSSAGVEQYF. This chain uses TRBV30 with TRBJ2-7; D might be TRBD1 (6 bases). This CDR3 comprises 12 residues. V shed 2 bases and J shed 6 bases, with 11 bases lying between them. Germline V gives CDR1 GTSNPN, CDR2 SVGIG (reference sequence). The complete variable domain, with remaining parts taken from reference TRBV30 and TRBJ2-7, reads SQTIHQWPATLVQPVGSPLSLECTVEGTSNPNLYWYRQAAGRGLQLLFYSVGIGQISSEVPQNLSASRPQDRQFILSSKKLLLSDSGFYLCAWSSAGVEQYFGPGTRLTVT.

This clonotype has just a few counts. CDR3 loop: CASSPPKDQPQHF. CDR3 coding DNA: TGTGCCAGCAGCCCCCCGAAGGATCAGCCCCAGCATTTT. The rearrangement links TRBV7-9 to TRBJ1-5; D gene uncertain. The CDR3 length is 13 residues. Trimming removed 5 bases from V and 5 bases from J, with 10 bases in between. Germline values: CDR1 SEHNR, CDR2 FQNEAQ (reference sequence).

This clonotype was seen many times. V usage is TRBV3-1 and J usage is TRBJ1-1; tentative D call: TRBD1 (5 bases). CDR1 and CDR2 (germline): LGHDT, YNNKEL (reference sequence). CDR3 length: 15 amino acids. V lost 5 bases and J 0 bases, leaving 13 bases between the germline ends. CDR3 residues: CASSFAGRLNTEAFF. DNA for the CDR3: TGTGCCAGCAGCTTCGCGGGACGTCTGAACACTGAAGCTTTCTTT.

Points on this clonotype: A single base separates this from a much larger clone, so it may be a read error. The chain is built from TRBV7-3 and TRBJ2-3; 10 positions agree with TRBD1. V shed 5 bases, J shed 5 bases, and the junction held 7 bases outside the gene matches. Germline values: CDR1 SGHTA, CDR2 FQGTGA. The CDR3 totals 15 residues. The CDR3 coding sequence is TGTGCCAGCAGCCAGACAGGGGGCGATGGAGATACGCAGTATTTT. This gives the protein CASSQTGGDGDTQYF.

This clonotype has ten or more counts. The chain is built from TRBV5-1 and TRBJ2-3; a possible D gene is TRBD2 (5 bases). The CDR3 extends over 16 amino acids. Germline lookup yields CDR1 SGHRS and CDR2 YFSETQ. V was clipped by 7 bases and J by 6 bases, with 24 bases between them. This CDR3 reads CASRLTSTPRLDTQYF. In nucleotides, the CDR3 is TGCGCCAGCCGCCTCACTAGTACTCCCCGGTTGGATACGCAGTATTTT.

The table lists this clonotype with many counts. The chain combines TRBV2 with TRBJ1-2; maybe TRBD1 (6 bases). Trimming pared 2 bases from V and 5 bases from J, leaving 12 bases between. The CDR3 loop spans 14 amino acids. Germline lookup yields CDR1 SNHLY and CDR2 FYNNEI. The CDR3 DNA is TGTGCCAGCAGTGAACCGGGGGCTCGGTATGGCTACACCTTC. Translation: CASSEPGARYGYTF.

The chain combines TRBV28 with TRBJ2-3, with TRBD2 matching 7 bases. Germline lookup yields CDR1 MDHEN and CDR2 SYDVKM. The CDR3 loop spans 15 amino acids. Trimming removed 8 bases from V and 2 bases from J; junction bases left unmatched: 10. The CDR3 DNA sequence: TGTGCCAGCCTCGGGCTAGCGGCCCCCACAGATACGCAGTATTTT. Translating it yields CASLGLAAPTDTQYF.

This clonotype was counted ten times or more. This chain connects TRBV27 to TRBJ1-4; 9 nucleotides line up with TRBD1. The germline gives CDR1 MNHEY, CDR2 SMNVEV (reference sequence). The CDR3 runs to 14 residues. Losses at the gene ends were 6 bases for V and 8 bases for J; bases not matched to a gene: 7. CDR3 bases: TGTGCCAGCAGACGACAGGGGGTTGGGGAAAAACTGTTTTTT. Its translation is CASRRQGVGEKLFF.

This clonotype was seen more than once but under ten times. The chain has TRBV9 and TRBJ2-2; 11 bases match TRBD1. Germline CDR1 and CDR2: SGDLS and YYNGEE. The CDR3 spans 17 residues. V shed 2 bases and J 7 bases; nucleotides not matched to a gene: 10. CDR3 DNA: TGTGCCAGCAGCGTTGGGCCCCGGACAGGGGGCGGCGGGGAGCTGTTTTTT. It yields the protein CASSVGPRTGGGGELFF.

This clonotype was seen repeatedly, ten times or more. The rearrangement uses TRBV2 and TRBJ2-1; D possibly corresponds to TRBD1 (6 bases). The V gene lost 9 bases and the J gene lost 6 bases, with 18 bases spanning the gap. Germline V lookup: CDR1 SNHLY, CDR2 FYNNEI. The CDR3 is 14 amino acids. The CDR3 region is CASLRGRVSNEQFF. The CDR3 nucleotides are TGTGCCAGTTTGAGGGGGAGAGTGTCCAATGAGCAGTTCTTC. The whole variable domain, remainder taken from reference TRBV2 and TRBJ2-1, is EPEVTQTPSHQVTQMGQEVILRCVPISNHLYFYWYRQILGQKVEFLVSFYNNEISEKSEIFDDQFSVERPDGSNFTLKIRSTKLEDSAMYFCASLRGRVSNEQFFGPGTRLTVL.

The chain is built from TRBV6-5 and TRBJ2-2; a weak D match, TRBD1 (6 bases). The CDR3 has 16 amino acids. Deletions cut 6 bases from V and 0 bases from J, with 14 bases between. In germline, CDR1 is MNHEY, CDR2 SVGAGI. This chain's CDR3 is CASSLRTASNTGELFF. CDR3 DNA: TGTGCCAGCAGCTTACGGACAGCTTCGAACACCGGGGAGCTGTTTTTT.

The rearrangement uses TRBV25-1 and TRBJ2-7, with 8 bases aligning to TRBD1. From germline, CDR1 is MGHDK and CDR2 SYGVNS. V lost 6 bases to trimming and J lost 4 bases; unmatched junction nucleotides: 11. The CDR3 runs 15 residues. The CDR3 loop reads CASSPAGGIFYEQYF. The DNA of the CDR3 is TGTGCCAGCAGCCCAGCAGGGGGCATTTTTTACGAGCAGTACTTC.

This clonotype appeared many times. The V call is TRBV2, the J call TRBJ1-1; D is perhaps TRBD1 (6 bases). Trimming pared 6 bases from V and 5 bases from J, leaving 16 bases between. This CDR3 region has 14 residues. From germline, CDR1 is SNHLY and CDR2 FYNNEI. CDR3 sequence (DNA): TGTGCCAGCAGCGTCAGGGGAGTTCGGACTGAAGCTTTCTTT. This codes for CASSVRGVRTEAFF.

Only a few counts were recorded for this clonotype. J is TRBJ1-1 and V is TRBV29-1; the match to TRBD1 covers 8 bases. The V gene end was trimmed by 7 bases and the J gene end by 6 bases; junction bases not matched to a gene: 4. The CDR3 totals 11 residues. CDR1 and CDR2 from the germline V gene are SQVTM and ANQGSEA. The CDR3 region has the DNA TGCAGCGCTATGACAGGGGCTGAAGCTTTCTTT. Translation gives CSAMTGAEAFF.

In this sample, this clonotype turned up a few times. The CDR3 sequence is CSAREGDRITYNEQFF. DNA for the CDR3: TGCAGTGCTAGAGAGGGGGACAGAATTACCTACAATGAGCAGTTCTTC. V gene TRBV20-1 combines with J gene TRBJ2-1; 7 bases align to TRBD1. This CDR3 contains 16 residues. Germline CDR1 and CDR2: DFQATT and SNEGSKA (reference sequence). The V and J ends lost 0 bases and 2 bases, in that order; junction bases with no gene match: 7.

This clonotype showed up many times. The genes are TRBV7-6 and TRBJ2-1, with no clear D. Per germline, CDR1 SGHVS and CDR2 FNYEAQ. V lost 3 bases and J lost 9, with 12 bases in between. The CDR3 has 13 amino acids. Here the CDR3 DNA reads TGTGCCAGCAGCTTTTCACGAGGCAGTGAGCAGTTCTTC. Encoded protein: CASSFSRGSEQFF.

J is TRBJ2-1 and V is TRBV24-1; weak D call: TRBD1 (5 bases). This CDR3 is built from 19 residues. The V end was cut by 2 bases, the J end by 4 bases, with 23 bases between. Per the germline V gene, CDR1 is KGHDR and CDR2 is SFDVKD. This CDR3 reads CATSDSLTVGRGIYNEQFF. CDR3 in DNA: TGTGCCACCAGTGATTCCTTGACCGTCGGAAGGGGAATTTACAATGAGCAGTTCTTC.

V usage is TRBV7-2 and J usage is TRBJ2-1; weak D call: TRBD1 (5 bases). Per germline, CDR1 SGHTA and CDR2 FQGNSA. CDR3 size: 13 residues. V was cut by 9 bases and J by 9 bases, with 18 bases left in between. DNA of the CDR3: TGTGCCAGTAGTATAGGATCAGGGATTGAGCAGTTCTTC. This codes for CASSIGSGIEQFF.

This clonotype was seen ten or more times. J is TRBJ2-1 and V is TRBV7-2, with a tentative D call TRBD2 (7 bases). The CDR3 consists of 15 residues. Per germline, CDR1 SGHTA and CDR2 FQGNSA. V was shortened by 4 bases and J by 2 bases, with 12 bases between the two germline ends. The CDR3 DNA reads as TGTGCCAGCAGCTCGGACAGCGGGACCTACAATGAGCAGTTCTTC. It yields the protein CASSSDSGTYNEQFF.

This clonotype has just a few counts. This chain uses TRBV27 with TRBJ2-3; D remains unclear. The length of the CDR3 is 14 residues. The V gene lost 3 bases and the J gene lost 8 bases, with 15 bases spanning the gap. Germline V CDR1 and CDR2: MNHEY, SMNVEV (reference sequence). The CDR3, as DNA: TGTGCCAGCAGTTTCGCCCGGACGGTGGGTACGCAGTATTTT. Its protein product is CASSFARTVGTQYF.

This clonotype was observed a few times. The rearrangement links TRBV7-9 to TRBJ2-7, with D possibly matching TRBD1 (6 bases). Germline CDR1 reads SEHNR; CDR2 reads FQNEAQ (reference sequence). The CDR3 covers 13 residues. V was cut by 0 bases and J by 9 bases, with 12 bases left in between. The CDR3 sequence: CASSLAHRAVQYF. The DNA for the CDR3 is TGTGCCAGCAGCTTAGCCCACAGGGCGGTGCAGTACTTC.